A single sample is the source of the 12 T cell receptor beta chains below, sequenced in a study of cytomegalovirus exposure and HLA in healthy donors listed by TCRdb under 2017. Receptor libraries were prepared by the immunoSEQ multiplex PCR assay. For the multiplex PCR, a mixture combining 60 forward primers for TCR Vbeta segments and 13 reverse primers for TCR Jbeta segments was used. As stored in TCRdb, this immuneACCESS dataset retains in-frame rearrangements with V and J assigned. A fraction of the clones does not appear; measured against another copy, unresolved V genes explain less than half of the discrepancy, and the remainder lacks a known reason. Counted in this sample were about 170,000 clones; roughly 80% of them appeared once. About 2.3% of the sample comes from the top ten. The source material was PBMCs. All receptors derive from a male donor in good health and CMV-seronegative.

This clone was counted a few times. The V gene is TRBV4-1, the J gene TRBJ2-1, with no clear D. Trimming stripped 1 base from V and 2 bases from J, with 9 bases between. The CDR3 runs 15 residues. Germline CDR1 and CDR2: MGHRA and YSYEKL. CDR3 sequence (DNA): TGCGCCAGCAGCCAAGCAGGCTTCCCCTACAATGAGCAGTTCTTC. This encodes CASSQAGFPYNEQFF.

This rearrangement joins TRBV2 to TRBJ1-2; D ambiguous. The germline V gene has CDR1 SNHLY and CDR2 FYNNEI. V lost 5 bases, J lost 4 bases, and 8 bases lay in between. The CDR3 spans 12 residues. The CDR3 nucleotides are TGTGCCAGCAGTACCGGTCCCTATGGCTACACCTTC. It yields the protein CASSTGPYGYTF.

V gene TRBV2 combines with J gene TRBJ1-1; 8 positions agree with TRBD1. V gave up 7 bases and J gave up 1 base; unmatched junction bases: 8. Germline values: CDR1 SNHLY, CDR2 FYNNEI. The CDR3 runs to 15 residues. CDR3 residues: CASKTRDRKNTEAFF. CDR3 in DNA: TGTGCCAGCAAGACTCGGGACAGGAAGAACACTGAAGCTTTCTTT.

V usage is TRBV4-1 and J usage is TRBJ2-1, with D tentatively TRBD2 (6 bases). V shed 4 bases and J shed 4 bases, with 11 bases lying between them. The CDR3 runs to 14 residues. CDR1 is MGHRA, CDR2 YSYEKL, per germline. The DNA of the CDR3 is TGCGCCAGCAGCCGTACCGGGACTTACAATGAGCAGTTCTTC. This sequence encodes CASSRTGTYNEQFF.

The chain uses TRBV7-8 and TRBJ2-1; perhaps TRBD1 as D (6 bases). V was shortened by 0 bases and J by 4 bases, with 13 bases between the two germline ends. The CDR3 is 16 amino acids. CDR1 and CDR2 (germline): SGHVS, FQNEAQ. The CDR3 is CASSLAPGTLYNEQFF. The DNA of the CDR3 is TGTGCCAGCAGCTTAGCCCCCGGGACACTATACAATGAGCAGTTCTTC.

The chain joins TRBV6-1 to TRBJ1-1, with D unresolved. Germline assignment: CDR1 MNHNS and CDR2 SASEGT. The CDR3 runs 11 residues. V lost 10 bases and J lost 0, with 6 bases in between. CDR3 protein: CATQVNTEAFF. The CDR3 DNA is TGTGCCACTCAGGTGAACACTGAAGCTTTCTTT.

This chain links TRBV19 with TRBJ1-2; 7 positions match TRBD1. The germline V gene encodes CDR1 LNHDA and CDR2 SQIVND (reference sequence). CDR3 length: 14 amino acids. With 7 bases clipped from V and 8 bases from J, the junction kept 13 bases outside the gene matches. CDR3 nucleotides: TGTGCCAGTACCCTACAAAGAACAGGGGTGGGCTACACCTTC. As protein: CASTLQRTGVGYTF.

The V gene is TRBV6-1, the J gene TRBJ1-5; no definite D call. Between the trimmed V and J ends, which lost 4 bases and 4 bases, there was a span of 8 bases. The CDR3 spans 13 residues. CDR1 and CDR2 (germline): MNHNS, SASEGT. As DNA, the CDR3 is TGTGCCAGCAGTGTCGGTTCGAATCAGCCCCAGCATTTT. Translated, it gives CASSVGSNQPQHF.

The V call is TRBV27, the J call TRBJ2-2; D possibly corresponds to TRBD2 (5 bases). The CDR3 spans 13 residues. V lost 8 bases and J lost 0, with 7 bases in between. The germline V gene encodes CDR1 MNHEY and CDR2 SMNVEV (reference sequence). The CDR3 DNA is TGTGCCAGCCGGGATACGAACACCGGGGAGCTGTTTTTT. It encodes CASRDTNTGELFF.

The chain recombines TRBV9 with TRBJ1-3, with D possibly matching TRBD1 (5 bases). The CDR3 runs 14 residues. Germline V gives CDR1 SGDLS, CDR2 YYNGEE. Trimming took off 3 bases at V and 5 bases at J, with 12 bases between the two ends. CDR3 coding DNA: TGTGCCAGCAGCGGGGGTGACAGAAGAAACACCATATATTTT. It yields the protein CASSGGDRRNTIYF.

The chain combines TRBV30 with TRBJ2-3, with 9 bases identical to TRBD2. Trimming removed 0 bases from V and 4 bases from J; junction bases left unmatched: 5. This CDR3 contains 15 residues. CDR1 and CDR2 from the germline V gene are GTSNPN and SVGIG (reference sequence). Written as DNA, the CDR3 is TGTGCCTGGAGTGTAGCGGGGGGTCTAGCAGATACGCAGTATTTT. Translation: CAWSVAGGLADTQYF.

J is TRBJ2-4 and V is TRBV7-9; 7 bases match TRBD1. The CDR3 totals 17 residues. Germline CDR1 SEHNR, CDR2 FQNEAQ (reference sequence). V lost 6 bases and J lost 0; bases outside the gene matches: 11. The CDR3: CASSHRDRARAKNIQYF. The CDR3 DNA follows: TGTGCCAGCAGTCATCGCGACAGGGCCCGAGCCAAAAACATTCAGTACTTC. The variable domain in full, with the rest retrieved from reference TRBV7-9 and TRBJ2-4, is DTGVSQNPRHKITKRGQNVTFRCDPISEHNRLYWYRQTLGQGPEFLTYFQNEAQLEKSRLLSDRFSAERPKGSFSTLEIQRTEQGDSAMYLCASSHRDRARAKNIQYFGAGTRLSVL.